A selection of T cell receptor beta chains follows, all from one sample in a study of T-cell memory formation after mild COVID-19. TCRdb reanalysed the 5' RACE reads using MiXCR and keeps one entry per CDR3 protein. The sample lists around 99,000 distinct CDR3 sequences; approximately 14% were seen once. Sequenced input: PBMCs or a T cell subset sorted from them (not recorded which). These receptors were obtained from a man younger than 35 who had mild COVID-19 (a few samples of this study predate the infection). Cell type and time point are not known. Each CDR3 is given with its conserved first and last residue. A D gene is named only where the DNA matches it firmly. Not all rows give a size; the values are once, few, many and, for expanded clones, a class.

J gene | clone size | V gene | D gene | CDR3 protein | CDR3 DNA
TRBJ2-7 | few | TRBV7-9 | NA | CASSPGGGPTAYEQYF | TGTGCCAGCAGCCCAGGGGGGGGGCCAACCGCCTACGAGCAGTACTTC
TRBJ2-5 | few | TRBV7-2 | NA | CASSLVGGPQETQYF | TGTGCCAGCAGCTTAGTAGGGGGTCCCCAAGAGACCCAGTACTTC
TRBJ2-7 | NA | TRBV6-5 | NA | CASSSRDTGKREQYF | TGTGCCAGCAGTTCGCGGGACACCGGTAAGCGCGAGCAGTACTTC
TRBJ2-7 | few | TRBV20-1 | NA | CSAPDSSSYEQYF | TGCAGTGCTCCGGACTCGAGCTCCTACGAGCAGTACTTC
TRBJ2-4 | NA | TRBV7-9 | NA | CASSSKQWEVDIQYF | TGTGCCAGCAGCTCCAAACAGTGGGAAGTGGACATTCAGTACTTC
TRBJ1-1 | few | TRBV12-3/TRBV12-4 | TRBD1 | CASSHTGDTEAFF | TGTGCCAGCAGTCATACAGGGGACACTGAAGCTTTCTTT
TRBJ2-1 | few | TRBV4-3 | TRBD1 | CASSQVADRGRYNEQFF | TGCGCCAGCAGCCAAGTCGCGGACAGGGGAAGGTACAATGAGCAGTTCTTC
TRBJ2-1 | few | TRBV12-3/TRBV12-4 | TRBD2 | CASSSRSGGASGNEQFF | TGTGCCAGCAGTTCCCGTAGCGGGGGGGCTAGCGGCAATGAGCAGTTCTTC
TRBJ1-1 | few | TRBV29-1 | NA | CSVERTVNTEAFF | TGCAGCGTTGAACGGACAGTAAACACTGAAGCTTTCTTT
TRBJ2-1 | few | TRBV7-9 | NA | CASSFQRTTRTNEQFF | TGTGCCAGCAGCTTTCAGCGGACTACTCGAACCAATGAGCAGTTCTTC
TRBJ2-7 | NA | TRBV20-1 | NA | CSARAGSYEQYF | TGCAGTGCCCGAGCGGGTTCCTACGAGCAGTACTTC
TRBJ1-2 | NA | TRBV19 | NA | CASTDWDDRTSYGYTF | TGTGCCAGTACCGATTGGGACGACAGGACGAGCTATGGCTACACCTTC
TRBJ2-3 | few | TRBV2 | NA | CASSEVTHSSTDTQYF | TGTGCCAGCAGTGAAGTTACACATTCTAGCACAGATACGCAGTATTTT
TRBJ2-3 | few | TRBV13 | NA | CASSLFGDTQYF | TGTGCCAGCAGCTTATTCGGAGATACGCAGTATTTT
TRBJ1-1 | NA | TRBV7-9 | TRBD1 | CATQRDPGQGDTEAFF | TGTGCCACCCAAAGAGACCCGGGACAGGGTGACACTGAAGCTTTCTTT
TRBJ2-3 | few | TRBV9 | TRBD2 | CASSVEGLAGTTDTQYF | TGTGCCAGCAGCGTAGAGGGACTAGCGGGGACCACAGATACGCAGTATTTT
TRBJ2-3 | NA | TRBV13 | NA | CASSFQNLDTQYF | TGTGCCAGCAGCTTCCAAAATCTAGATACGCAGTATTTT
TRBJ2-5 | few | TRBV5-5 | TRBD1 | CASSLRQGGETQYF | TGTGCCAGCAGCTTGAGACAGGGTGGGGAGACCCAGTACTTC